The entry below gives a single T cell receptor beta chain sequence along with its context. This may be a read error, as it is one base from a much larger clone. Germline V gene data show CDR1 as LNHNV and CDR2 as YYDKDF (reference sequence). Trimming removed 5 bases from V and 3 bases from J, with 15 bases in between. The CDR3 extends over 15 amino acids. These data originate in a study of molecular identifiers for immune sequencing clone quantification. As previously described, bulk TCR libraries were made using listed TCR primers. Using its own MiXCR run on the PCR reads, TCRdb lists one record per CDR3 protein. Among 85,000 to 100,000 distinct CDR3 sequences, around a fifth were seen once, and the ten largest hold more than 0.85%.

The chain links TRBV15 to TRBJ2-3; perhaps D is TRBD1 or TRBD2 (7 bases each). The sequencing sample was made of naive CD8+ T cells from blood, with Jurkat cell RNA spiked in. The subset denotes: FACS-sorted CD8+CD4-CCR7+CD45RA+ naive T cells. This clonotype originated in a human donor in good health. Some libraries in this study had Jurkat cell RNA spiked in. This CDR3 reads CATSRPGGGTDTQYF. The CDR3 nucleotides are TGTGCCACCAGCCGGCCAGGGGGAGGGACAGATACGCAGTATTTT.